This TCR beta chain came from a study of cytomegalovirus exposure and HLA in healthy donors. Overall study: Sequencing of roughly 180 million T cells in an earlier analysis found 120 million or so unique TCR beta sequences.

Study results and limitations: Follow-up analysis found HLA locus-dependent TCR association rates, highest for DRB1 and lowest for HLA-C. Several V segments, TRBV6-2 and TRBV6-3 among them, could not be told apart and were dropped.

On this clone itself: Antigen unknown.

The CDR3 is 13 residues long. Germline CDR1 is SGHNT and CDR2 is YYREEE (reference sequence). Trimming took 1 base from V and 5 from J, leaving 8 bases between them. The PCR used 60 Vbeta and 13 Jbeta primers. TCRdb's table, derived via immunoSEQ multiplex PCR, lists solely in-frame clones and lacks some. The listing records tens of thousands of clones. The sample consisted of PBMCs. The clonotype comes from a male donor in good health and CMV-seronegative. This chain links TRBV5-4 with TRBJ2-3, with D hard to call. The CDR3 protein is CASSLSGLDTQYF. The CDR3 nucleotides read TGTGCCAGCAGCTTGTCGGGTTTAGATACGCAGTATTTT.